The 12 T cell receptor beta chains below were found in one sample sequenced in a study of blood T cell repertoires in COVID-19. Profiling relied on immunoSEQ multiplex PCR, and the TCRdb table lists in-frame clones only, not all of them. The sample carries about 220,000 clones, under 90% recorded once. Sequenced sample: peripheral blood. These receptors originate from a man aged 25-40 years with active or convalescent COVID-19.

On this clone: An end of the junction does not agree with germline; a read error may underlie this. J is TRBJ1-2 and V is TRBV5-6; 7 positions match TRBD1. The CDR3 has 14 amino acids. The germline gives CDR1 SGHDT, CDR2 YYEEEE. The CDR3 sequence: CASSLVQGHYGYTF. In nucleotides, the CDR3 is TGTGCCAGCAGCTTGGTACAGGGGCACTACGGCTACACCTTC.

This sequence joins TRBV7-9 and TRBJ2-7; D might be TRBD1 (6 bases). V was shortened by 11 bases and J by 5 bases, with 19 bases between the two germline ends. Looked up from germline, CDR1 is SEHNR and CDR2 is FQNEAQ (reference sequence). CDR3 size: 13 residues. CDR3 sequence: CAAQRDKSNEQYF. CDR3 DNA sequence: TGTGCCGCCCAACGGGACAAATCCAACGAGCAGTACTTC.

J is TRBJ1-1 and V is TRBV28; tentative D call: TRBD1 (5 bases). Trimming took 5 bases from V and 0 from J, leaving 10 bases between them. The CDR3 consists of 14 residues. Looked up from germline, CDR1 is MDHEN and CDR2 is SYDVKM. The CDR3 bases are TGTGCCAGCAGTATAAGACAGCTGAACACTGAAGCTTTCTTT. It specifies CASSIRQLNTEAFF.

The rearrangement links TRBV9 to TRBJ2-1, with D possibly being TRBD1 (5 bases). V was shortened by 0 bases and J by 0 bases, with 13 bases between the two germline ends. Germline V CDR1 and CDR2: SGDLS, YYNGEE. The CDR3 consists of 17 residues. In nucleotides, the CDR3 is TGTGCCAGCAGCGTAGATTTGGCAGGGCTCTCCTACAATGAGCAGTTCTTC. Its translation is CASSVDLAGLSYNEQFF.

The chain couples TRBV4-2 to TRBJ1-2; 9 bases fit TRBD1. The germline gives CDR1 LGHNA, CDR2 YNFKEQ. V gave up 0 bases and J gave up 8 bases; unmatched junction bases: 13. The CDR3 is made up of 17 amino acids. CDR3 region: CASSQDPRQQGAKGYTF. CDR3 nucleotide sequence: TGTGCCAGCAGCCAAGATCCTCGCCAACAGGGGGCTAAGGGCTACACCTTC.

The rearrangement uses TRBV19 and TRBJ2-3; the match to TRBD2 covers 10 bases. Trimming took 1 base from V and 3 from J; bases not matched to a gene: 10. Germline lookup yields CDR1 LNHDA and CDR2 SQIVND (reference sequence). This CDR3 contains 18 residues. The DNA for the CDR3 is TGTGCCAGTAGTATAGGAGCGGGAGGGCCTAGGGTGACAGATACGCAGTATTTT. Its protein product is CASSIGAGGPRVTDTQYF. Variable domain in full (rest from reference TRBV19 and TRBJ2-3): DGGITQSPKYLFRKEGQNVTLSCEQNLNHDAMYWYRQDPGQGLRLIYYSQIVNDFQKGDIAEGYSVSREKKESFPLTVTSAQKNPTAFYLCASSIGAGGPRVTDTQYFGPGTRLTVL.

The chain employs TRBV7-9 and TRBJ1-2; D ambiguous. There are 15 residues in the CDR3. CDR1 and CDR2 from the germline V gene are SEHNR and FQNEAQ (reference sequence). The germline V and J ends were trimmed by 0 bases and 1 base, with 9 bases remaining between them. This chain's CDR3 is CASSLAENNNYGYTF. The CDR3 DNA sequence: TGTGCCAGCAGCTTAGCGGAGAACAATAACTATGGCTACACCTTC.

The V and J genes are TRBV24-1 and TRBJ2-7; D ambiguous. Per germline, CDR1 KGHDR and CDR2 SFDVKD. The CDR3 runs to 14 residues. V lost 0 bases and J 4 bases, leaving 9 bases between the germline ends. CDR3: CATSDLLQIYEQYF. The CDR3 coding sequence is TGTGCCACCAGTGATTTGCTGCAGATTTACGAGCAGTACTTC.

This sequence joins TRBV10-2 and TRBJ2-7; a possible D gene is TRBD2 (5 bases). Trimming stripped 4 bases from V and 5 bases from J, with 12 bases between. This CDR3 has 13 residues. The germline V gene encodes CDR1 WSHSY and CDR2 SAAADI. The CDR3 coding sequence is TGCGCCAGCAGTGCAGGCCTAGCCCACGAGCAGTACTTC. Protein product: CASSAGLAHEQYF.

The chain joins TRBV7-2 to TRBJ1-5; 11 positions match TRBD1. V trimming: 1 base; J trimming: 4 bases; junction bases outside the gene matches: 3. The CDR3 has 16 amino acids. Germline CDR1 is SGHTA and CDR2 is FQGNSA. The CDR3, as DNA: TGTGCCAGCAGCTTAGGCGGGACAGGGGGGAATCAGCCCCAGCATTTT. Translation: CASSLGGTGGNQPQHF.

V and J are TRBV7-2 and TRBJ2-3, with 12 bases identical to TRBD2. The CDR3 contains 16 residues. Germline lookup yields CDR1 SGHTA and CDR2 FQGNSA. J gave up 3 bases and V 3 bases, and 4 bases lay outside the gene matches. The CDR3: CASSLRLAGVTDTQYF. The CDR3, as DNA: TGTGCCAGCAGCTTGCGACTAGCGGGAGTGACAGATACGCAGTATTTT.

Concerning this clone: One end of the junction does not line up with germline, which may come from a read error. The CDR3 nucleotides read TGCGCCAGCAGCCATGGGGACACCCGGCTTTTC. Translated, it gives CASSHGDTRLF. The chain joins TRBV4-3 to TRBJ2-6; D perhaps matches TRBD1 (6 bases). The CDR3 covers 11 residues. From germline, CDR1 is LGHNA and CDR2 YSLEER.